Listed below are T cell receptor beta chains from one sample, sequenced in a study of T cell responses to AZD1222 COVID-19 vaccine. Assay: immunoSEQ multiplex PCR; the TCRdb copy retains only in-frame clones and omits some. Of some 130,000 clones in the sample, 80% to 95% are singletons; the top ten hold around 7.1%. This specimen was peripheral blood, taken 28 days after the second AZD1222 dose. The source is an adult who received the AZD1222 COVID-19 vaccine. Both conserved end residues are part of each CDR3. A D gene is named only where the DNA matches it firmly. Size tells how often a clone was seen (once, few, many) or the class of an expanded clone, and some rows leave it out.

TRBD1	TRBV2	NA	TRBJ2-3	CASKGGAADTDTQYF	TGTGCCAGCAAAGGGGGCGCGGCCGACACAGATACGCAGTATTTT
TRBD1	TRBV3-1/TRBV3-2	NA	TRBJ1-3	CASSRDRGGISGNTIYF	TGTGCCAGCAGCCGGGACAGGGGAGGAATCTCTGGAAACACCATATATTTT
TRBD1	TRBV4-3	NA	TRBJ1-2	CASSQGTSGGLRGYGYTF	TGCGCCAGCAGCCAAGGAACCTCAGGGGGGCTCCGCGGCTATGGCTACACCTTC
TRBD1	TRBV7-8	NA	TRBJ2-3	CASSLQGAVGTDTQYF	TGTGCCAGCAGCCTACAGGGGGCAGTAGGCACAGATACGCAGTATTTT
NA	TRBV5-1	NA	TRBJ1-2	CASSFLTLTSYTF	TGCGCCAGCAGCTTCTTAACACTCACGAGCTACACCTTC
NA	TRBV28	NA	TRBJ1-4	CASRGGGRVNEKLFF	TGTGCCAGCAGGGGCGGAGGCAGGGTTAATGAAAAACTGTTTTTT
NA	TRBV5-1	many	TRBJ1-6	CASSDDRSSYNSPLHF	TGCGCCAGCAGCGACGACAGAAGCTCCTATAATTCACCCCTCCACTTT
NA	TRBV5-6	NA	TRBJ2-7	CASSFPQTYEQYF	TGTGCCAGCAGCTTTCCTCAAACCTACGAGCAGTACTTC
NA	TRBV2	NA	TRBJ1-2	CASSGGLGGYTF	TGTGCCAGCAGTGGTGGCCTGGGGGGCTACACCTTC
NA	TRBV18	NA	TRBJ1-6	CASSHDSENSPLHF	TGTGCCAGCTCGCATGACAGTGAGAATTCACCCCTCCACTTT
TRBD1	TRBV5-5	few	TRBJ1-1	CASNPGPGGTEAFF	TGTGCCAGCAACCCGGGCCCAGGGGGCACTGAAGCTTTCTTT
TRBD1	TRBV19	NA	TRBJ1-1	CASSYRGAKAFF	TGTGCCAGTAGTTACAGGGGGGCGAAAGCTTTCTTT
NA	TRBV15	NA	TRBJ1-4	CATSIDSLAATNEKLFF	TGTGCCACCAGCATAGACAGCCTAGCGGCAACTAATGAAAAACTGTTTTTT
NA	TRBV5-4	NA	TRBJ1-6	CASSLAGNSPLHF	TGTGCCAGCAGCTTGGCCGGAAATTCACCCCTCCACTTT
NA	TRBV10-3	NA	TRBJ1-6	CAISAGYNSPLHF	TGTGCCATCAGTGCAGGGTATAATTCACCCCTCCACTTT
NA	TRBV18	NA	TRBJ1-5	CASSPGGLGNQPQHF	TGTGCCAGCTCACCTGGGGGGCTGGGGAATCAGCCCCAGCATTTT
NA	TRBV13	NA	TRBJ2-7	CASSFTAVLTQTNSSSYEQYF	TGTGCCAGCAGCTTCACCGCCGTTCTGACCCAAACAAACTCTAGCTCCTACGAGCAGTACTTC
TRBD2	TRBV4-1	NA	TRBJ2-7	CASSQLAGSSYEQYF	TGCGCCAGCAGCCAACTAGCGGGGTCCTCCTACGAGCAGTACTTC
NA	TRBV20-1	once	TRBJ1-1	CSASLPLLLNTEAFF	TGCAGTGCTAGTCTCCCCCTCCTTTTGAACACTGAAGCTTTCTTT
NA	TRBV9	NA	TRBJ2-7	CASSVDNRAYEQYF	TGTGCCAGCAGCGTAGATAACAGGGCCTACGAGCAGTACTTC
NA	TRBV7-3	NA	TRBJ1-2	CASSLNGGDGYTF	TGTGCCAGCAGCTTAAACGGGGGCGATGGCTACACCTTC
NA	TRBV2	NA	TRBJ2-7	CASSEGWAGAGSYEQYF	TGTGCCAGCAGTGAAGGGTGGGCAGGTGCAGGATCCTACGAGCAGTACTTC
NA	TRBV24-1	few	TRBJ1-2	CATSLADSGGYTF	TGTGCCACCAGCCTGGCAGATTCAGGCGGCTACACCTTC
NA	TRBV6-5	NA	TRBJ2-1	CASISLGYNEQFF	TGTGCCAGCATCTCCTTGGGGTACAATGAGCAGTTCTTC
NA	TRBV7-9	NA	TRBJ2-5	CASSLKETQYF	TGTGCCAGCAGCTTAAAGGAGACCCAGTACTTC
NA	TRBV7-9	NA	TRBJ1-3	CATDSTTLLSGNTIYF	TGTGCCACCGACTCAACGACTCTTCTCTCTGGAAACACCATATATTTT
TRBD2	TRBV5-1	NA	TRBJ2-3	CASSLASGGTQYF	TGCGCCAGCAGCTTGGCTAGCGGTGGTACGCAGTATTTT
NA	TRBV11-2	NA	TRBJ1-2	CASSPPGQSHGYTF	TGTGCCAGCAGCCCCCCGGGACAATCGCATGGCTACACCTTC
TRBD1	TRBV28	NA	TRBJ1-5	CASRAGTGYQPQHF	TGTGCCAGCAGGGCCGGGACAGGATATCAGCCCCAGCATTTT
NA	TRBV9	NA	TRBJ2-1	CASSVGVNEQFF	TGTGCCAGCAGCGTAGGAGTAAATGAGCAGTTCTTC
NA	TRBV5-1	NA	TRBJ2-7	CASSSDTLTYEQYF	TGCGCCAGCAGCTCCGACACCTTAACCTACGAGCAGTACTTC
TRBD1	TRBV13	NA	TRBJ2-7	CASSYQDRAYEQYF	TGTGCCAGCAGCTACCAAGACAGGGCCTACGAGCAGTACTTC
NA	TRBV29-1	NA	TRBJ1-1	CSVSRRDTEAFF	TGCAGCGTATCACGGCGGGACACTGAAGCTTTCTTT
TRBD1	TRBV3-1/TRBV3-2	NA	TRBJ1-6	CASRYGTGGDSPLHF	TGTGCCAGCAGATACGGGACAGGGGGAGATTCACCCCTCCACTTT
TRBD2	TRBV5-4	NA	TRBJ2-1	CASSLTPRGVYNEQFF	TGTGCCAGCAGCCTCACCCCGCGGGGGGTCTACAATGAGCAGTTCTTC
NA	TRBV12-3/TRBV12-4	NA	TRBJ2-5	CASTGTFSGTQYF	TGTGCCAGCACGGGGACTTTCTCGGGAACCCAGTACTTC
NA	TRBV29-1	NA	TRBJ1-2	CSVEDAYGYTF	TGCAGCGTTGAGGATGCCTATGGCTACACCTTC
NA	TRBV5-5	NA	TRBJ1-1	CASSWAGNTEAFF	TGTGCCAGCAGCTGGGCAGGGAACACTGAAGCTTTCTTT
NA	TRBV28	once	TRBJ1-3	CASRIGPGNTIYF	TGTGCCAGCAGGATTGGCCCTGGAAACACCATATATTTT
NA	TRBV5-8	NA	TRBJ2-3	CASSPLSRGRITQYF	TGTGCCAGCAGCCCCCTCTCTAGAGGGCGGATTACGCAGTATTTT
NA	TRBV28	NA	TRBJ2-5	CASSFRWSSGRETQYF	TGTGCCAGCAGTTTTAGATGGTCGTCAGGGAGAGAGACCCAGTACTTC
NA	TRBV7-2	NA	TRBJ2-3	CASSFGTVENTQYF	TGTGCCAGCAGCTTTGGGACGGTAGAGAATACGCAGTATTTT
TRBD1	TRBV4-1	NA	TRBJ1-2	CASSQDTGGIGYGYTF	TGCGCCAGCAGCCAAGACACAGGGGGCATCGGCTATGGCTACACCTTC
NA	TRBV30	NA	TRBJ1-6	CAWSVRWNSPLHF	TGTGCCTGGAGTGTACGGTGGAATTCACCCCTCCACTTT
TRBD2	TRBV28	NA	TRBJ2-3	CASSWEGRTDTQYF	TGTGCCAGCAGTTGGGAGGGAAGGACAGATACGCAGTATTTT
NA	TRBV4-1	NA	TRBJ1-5	CASSRRGDSNQPQHF	TGCGCCAGCAGCCGGAGGGGAGATAGCAATCAGCCCCAGCATTTT
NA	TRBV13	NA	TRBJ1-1	CASSDRQELNTEAFF	TGTGCCAGCAGCGACCGACAGGAGTTGAACACTGAAGCTTTCTTT
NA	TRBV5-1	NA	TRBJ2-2	CASSKQGPGELFF	TGCGCCAGTTCCAAACAGGGCCCCGGGGAGCTGTTTTTT
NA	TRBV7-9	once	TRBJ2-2	CASSLVTGVYTGELFF	TGTGCCAGCAGCTTGGTAACGGGGGTCTACACCGGGGAGCTGTTTTTT
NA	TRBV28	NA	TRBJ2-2	CASSLGGGTVVTGELFF	TGTGCCAGCAGTTTGGGGGGTGGGACAGTCGTAACCGGGGAGCTGTTTTTT
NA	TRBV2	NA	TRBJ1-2	CASLKYPGWGENYGYTF	TGTGCCAGCCTAAAATACCCTGGTTGGGGGGAAAACTATGGCTACACCTTC